These 7 T cell receptor beta chains were all obtained from the same sample, sequenced in a study of T cell responses to AZD1222 COVID-19 vaccine. Only in-frame clones appear in the TCRdb table, and some are missing; sequencing was by immunoSEQ multiplex PCR. Altogether 110,000 or so clones are present, roughly 88% being singletons, with the ten largest covering 5.5% to 7.5%. The starting material was peripheral blood, obtained 28 days after the second AZD1222 dose. These receptors were obtained from an adult who received the AZD1222 COVID-19 vaccine.

This clone is a singleton in its sample. The V and J genes are TRBV9 and TRBJ1-1; D possibly corresponds to TRBD1 (5 bases). Germline V gives CDR1 SGDLS, CDR2 YYNGEE. Between the trimmed V and J ends, which lost 0 bases and 0 bases, there was a span of 21 bases. The CDR3 loop spans 19 amino acids. The DNA for the CDR3 is TGTGCCAGCAGCGTAGACGCGGGGCGAAGAGGACCCATGAACACTGAAGCTTTCTTT. This sequence encodes CASSVDAGRRGPMNTEAFF.

V gene TRBV6-5 combines with J gene TRBJ1-1; D ambiguous. Germline V gene sequence: CDR1 MNHEY, CDR2 SVGAGI. Trimming took off 7 bases at V and 3 bases at J, with 15 bases between the two ends. The CDR3 is 14 residues long. This chain's CDR3 is CASTLWTRDTEAFF. The CDR3 region has the DNA TGTGCCAGCACCCTCTGGACCCGGGACACTGAAGCTTTCTTT.

The chain is built from TRBV6-5 and TRBJ1-2, with a tentative D call TRBD1 (5 bases). Trimming pared 6 bases from V and 3 bases from J, leaving 14 bases between. Germline CDR1 MNHEY, CDR2 SVGAGI. The CDR3 is 14 amino acids. CDR3 coding DNA: TGTGCCAGCAGGGATACCGGGGCTTACTATGGCTACACCTTC. Its translation: CASRDTGAYYGYTF.

The chain recombines TRBV12-5 with TRBJ1-6; a weak D match, TRBD1 (6 bases). Trimming cost V 1 base and J 9 bases, with 13 bases left between them. CDR3 length: 15 amino acids. In germline, CDR1 is LGHNT, CDR2 FRNRAP. CDR3 in DNA: TGTGCTAGTGGTTTGGACGAGGGGGGGCGTTCACCCCTCCACTTT. Amino acid sequence: CASGLDEGGRSPLHF.

There are a few counts of this clone. Different DNA sequences within this sample yield the same CDR3. The chain joins TRBV28 to TRBJ1-1; tentative D call: TRBD1 (6 bases). The CDR3 contains 13 residues. V lost 5 bases, J lost 5 bases, and 12 bases lay in between. In germline, CDR1 is MDHEN, CDR2 SYDVKM. In DNA, the CDR3 is TGTGCCAGCAGTCGGGGGCAGAATACTGAAGCTTTCTTT. This gives the protein CASSRGQNTEAFF.

The rearrangement links TRBV7-3 to TRBJ1-5; no clear D. Germline loops: CDR1 SGHTA, CDR2 FQGTGA. The CDR3 extends over 14 amino acids. Deletions cut 1 base from V and 3 bases from J, with 7 bases between. Written as DNA, the CDR3 is TGTGCCAGCAGCTTAAAACGCCTCAATCAGCCCCAGCATTTT. Amino acid sequence: CASSLKRLNQPQHF.

This clone was seen a single time. V gene TRBV2 combines with J gene TRBJ1-1; unclear D gene. This CDR3 has 15 amino acids. Trimming pared 4 bases from V and 0 bases from J, leaving 12 bases between. Germline V gene data show CDR1 as SNHLY and CDR2 as FYNNEI. CDR3 in DNA: TGTGCCAGCAGTGGAAGTGGTCCAATGAACACTGAAGCTTTCTTT. Residues: CASSGSGPMNTEAFF.